This T cell receptor (beta chain) was sequenced during a study of T cell responses to AZD1222 COVID-19 vaccine. With 4 bases removed from V and 0 bases from J, the gap between germline ends came to 13 bases. The CDR3 has 16 residues. CDR1 MNHEY and CDR2 SVGEGT come from the germline V gene. Sequencing used immunoSEQ multiplex PCR; TCRdb keeps in-frame clones, though not all of them. The table lists 100,000 to 110,000 clones, around 90% of them singletons. The chain joins TRBV6-2 or TRBV6-3 to TRBJ2-1, with a weak D call TRBD2 (6 bases). The source is an adult in good health. The specimen was peripheral blood, collected on day 0 of AZD1222 vaccination. CDR3 sequence: CASSWGLLSSYNEQFF. The CDR3 DNA sequence: TGTGCCAGCAGTTGGGGACTTCTGAGCTCCTACAATGAGCAGTTCTTC.